A single sample gave rise to the 11 T cell receptor beta chains below, sequenced in a study of cytomegalovirus exposure and HLA in healthy donors. PCR primers comprised 60 Vbeta and 13 Jbeta primers. Measured with immunoSEQ multiplex PCR; TCRdb has only the in-frame clones, and not every one. Among roughly 73,000 clones listed, around 85% were seen once. Sequencing input: PBMCs. Every receptor here comes from a woman aged 45-65 years in good health and CMV-seronegative.

The gene calls are TRBV11-2 and TRBJ1-1, with D perhaps TRBD1 (5 bases). The CDR3 is 12 residues long. Trimming took 6 bases from V and 5 from J, leaving 10 bases between them. CDR1 and CDR2 (germline): SGHAT, FQNNGV. The CDR3, as DNA: TGTGCCAGCAGGACAGCGACGACTGAAGCTTTCTTT. Translation gives CASRTATTEAFF.

This rearrangement joins TRBV4-3 to TRBJ2-1, with a weak D call TRBD1 (6 bases). V gave up 4 bases and J gave up 3 bases, with 13 bases separating them. CDR1 and CDR2 (germline): LGHNA, YSLEER. This CDR3 is built from 15 residues. The CDR3, as DNA: TGCGCCAGCAGCCTCCGACAGGACCTCTACAATGAGCAGTTCTTC. Its translation: CASSLRQDLYNEQFF.

The chain has TRBV28 and TRBJ2-7; D ambiguous. Trimming took 3 bases from V and 0 from J, leaving 9 bases between them. Germline CDR1 MDHEN, CDR2 SYDVKM. The CDR3 totals 14 residues. The DNA for the CDR3 is TGTGCCAGCAGTTTGGCACCTAGCTCCTACGAGCAGTACTTC. This encodes CASSLAPSSYEQYF.

The rearrangement joins TRBV5-5 to TRBJ2-5; a weak D match, TRBD1 (6 bases). The CDR3 totals 13 residues. CDR1 and CDR2 from the germline V gene are SGHKS and YYEKEE (reference sequence). Trimming left V 2 bases short and J 4 bases short, with 9 bases between. The CDR3 loop reads CASSFGGRETQYF. The CDR3 nucleotides read TGTGCCAGCAGCTTTGGGGGCAGAGAGACCCAGTACTTC.

The chain uses TRBV28 and TRBJ2-7; maybe TRBD1 (7 bases). CDR1 MDHEN and CDR2 SYDVKM come from the germline V gene. CDR3 length: 17 amino acids. V was trimmed by 5 bases and J by 0 bases, leaving 20 bases between them. CDR3 residues: CASSAGTASFYSYEQYF. For the CDR3, the DNA is TGTGCCAGCAGTGCGGGGACAGCCTCTTTTTACTCCTACGAGCAGTACTTC.

The chain combines TRBV28 with TRBJ2-2; TRBD2 is a possible D gene (5 bases). CDR1 MDHEN and CDR2 SYDVKM come from the germline V gene. The V end lost 3 bases, the J end lost 5 bases, and 7 bases lay between the germline ends. The CDR3 consists of 13 residues. The CDR3 loop reads CASSLSGTGELFF. The CDR3 nucleotides are TGTGCCAGCAGTTTGTCGGGAACCGGGGAGCTGTTTTTT.

This clone has a single count. The DNA for the CDR3 is TGTGCCAGCAGCTTCCGGGACAGACCATACTACGAGCAGTACTTC. It encodes CASSFRDRPYYEQYF. The chain employs TRBV28 and TRBJ2-7; 7 positions agree with TRBD1. From germline, CDR1 is MDHEN and CDR2 SYDVKM. The CDR3 has 15 residues. The ends lost 6 bases at V and 3 bases at J; junction bases unmatched: 11. Full variable domain (remainder filled in from reference TRBV28 and TRBJ2-7): DVKVTQSSRYLVKRTGEKVFLECVQDMDHENMFWYRQDPGLGLRLIYFSYDVKMKEKGDIPEGYSVSREKKERFSLILESASTNQTSMYLCASSFRDRPYYEQYFGPGTRLTVT.

The chain has TRBV6-5 and TRBJ2-7, with 11 bases that match TRBD1. V lost 5 bases to trimming and J lost 0 bases; unmatched junction nucleotides: 3. This CDR3 has 15 amino acids. Germline V gene lookup returns CDR1 MNHEY and CDR2 SVGAGI. For the CDR3, the DNA is TGTGCCAGCAGTCCCGGGACAGGGGGCTCCTACGAGCAGTACGTC. It translates to CASSPGTGGSYEQYV.

This sequence joins TRBV7-3 and TRBJ2-3; TRBD2 aligns across 8 bases. V gave up 6 bases and J gave up 0 bases; unmatched junction bases: 2. Germline CDR1 SGHTA, CDR2 FQGTGA. This CDR3 contains 14 residues. DNA for the CDR3: TGTGCCAGCAGTCGGGGGGGAAGCACAGATACGCAGTATTTT. Its translation: CASSRGGSTDTQYF. The full variable domain, its missing parts supplied by reference TRBV7-3 and TRBJ2-3, is GAGVSQTPSNKVTEKGKYVELRCDPISGHTALYWYRQSLGQGPEFLIYFQGTGAADDSGLPNDRFFAVRPEGSVSTLKIQRTERGDSAVYLCASSRGGSTDTQYFGPGTRLTVL.

The gene calls are TRBV5-6 and TRBJ2-5; no reliable D call. Germline V gene lookup returns CDR1 SGHDT and CDR2 YYEEEE. This CDR3 is built from 14 residues. The germline V and J ends were trimmed by 0 bases and 4 bases, with 10 bases remaining between them. Written as DNA, the CDR3 is TGTGCCAGCAGCTTGGTGCGGCTAGGAGAGACCCAGTACTTC. It translates to CASSLVRLGETQYF.

The chain combines TRBV9 with TRBJ2-7; perhaps TRBD2 as D (5 bases). Germline V gene sequence: CDR1 SGDLS, CDR2 YYNGEE. The CDR3 runs to 15 residues. V was clipped by 0 bases and J by 2 bases, with 12 bases between them. CDR3 in amino acids: CASSVGLASTYEQYF. For the CDR3, the DNA is TGTGCCAGCAGCGTAGGGCTAGCTTCCACCTACGAGCAGTACTTC.